Sequencing of this TCR beta chain was carried out in a study of T cell responses to AZD1222 COVID-19 vaccine. The study, taken as a whole, reports: Reportedly, nearly half the spike-specific TCRs target unmutated variant regions. In a largely white British group with more females than males, clonal diversity was possibly underestimated. Regions 160-218 and 743-854 dominated among vaccine-associated CD4 TCRs spanning spike. Baseline serostatus was positive in only a handful of AZD1222 recipients.

The repertoire was sequenced with immunoSEQ multiplex PCR; TCRdb's copy has only in-frame clones and lacks some. Of 150,000 to 200,000 clones in the sample, 80% to 95% are singletons; the top ten hold approximately 1.8%. Concerning this clone itself: Antigen specificity is unknown.

The source of this sequence is an adult who received the AZD1222 COVID-19 vaccine. This specimen consisted of peripheral blood, obtained 28 days after the second AZD1222 dose.

The chain's CDR3 is CASSSRRFTEAFF. CDR3 coding DNA: TGTGCCAGCAGTTCCAGACGGTTCACTGAAGCTTTCTTT. This chain links TRBV12-3 or TRBV12-4 with TRBJ1-1; no firm D call. V lost 4 bases and J 4 bases, leaving 10 bases between the germline ends. The CDR3 extends over 13 amino acids.